The clone carrying this TCR beta chain was seen only a few times. Original data processing: Reference gene primer amplification gave nucleated cell count estimates. Some clones are missing from TCRdb's copy, which holds only in-frame ones; the method was immunoSEQ multiplex PCR. That table supplies the V and J calls and clone size; D and trimming were determined from the DNA. The table includes hundreds of thousands of clones, 70% to 90% detected once. Germline CDR1 reads SQVTM; CDR2 reads ANQGSEA. V was shortened by 4 bases and J by 1 base, with 10 bases between the two germline ends. CDR3 size: 13 residues. This specimen comes from a study of blood T cell repertoires in COVID-19. Turning to the study itself: Samples came from the United States, Italy and Spain, spanning acute and convalescent COVID-19. PBMCs, B-cell-depleted T cells, or T cells provided the cDNA or gDNA that made up the material.

The TCR was taken from a woman aged 18-29 years with acute or convalescent COVID-19. The rearrangement uses TRBV29-1 and TRBJ1-1; perhaps TRBD1 as D (6 bases). The sample taken for sequencing was peripheral blood. CDR3 residues: CSVVTGKNTEAFF. CDR3 bases: TGCAGCGTTGTAACAGGGAAGAACACTGAAGCTTTCTTT.